These 4 T cell receptor beta chains were all obtained from the same sample, sequenced in a study of regulatory T cells in long-lasting Graves disease. The time point: newly diagnosed GD, antithyroid drugs for less than 3 months. Construction of the TCR library relied on RNA isolated from PBMCs. Assembly of TCR beta libraries relied on iRepertoire HTBI primers together with Arm-PCR of CDR3 regions. A single record per CDR3 protein comes from TCRdb applying MiXCR to the multiplex PCR reads. The sample carries approximately 560,000 distinct CDR3 sequences, 16% recorded once. This same sample was also part of a study on T cells in Graves' hyperthyroidism and ophthalmopathy.

This sample comprised peripheral blood mononuclear cells (PBMCs), obtained at new diagnosis, from a patient treated with antithyroid drugs. These receptors came from a young man with Graves disease.

There are a few counts of this clonotype. A read error may explain this, as a much larger clone is one base away. No conserved phenylalanine or tryptophan ends this CDR3, so it is likely a read error. V usage is TRBV6-2 or TRBV6-3 and J usage is TRBJ1-1, with 8 bases identical to TRBD1. Trimming took 5 bases from V and 0 from J; bases not matched to a gene: 2. Looked up from germline, CDR1 is MNHEY and CDR2 is SVGEGT. This CDR3 is 14 amino acids long. The chain's CDR3 is CASSNRGVNTEAFC. The DNA of the CDR3 is TGTGCCAGCAGTAACAGGGGGGTGAACACTGAAGCTTTCTGT.

This clonotype has more than one count but fewer than ten. V gene TRBV20-1 combines with J gene TRBJ2-2; 8 bases map to TRBD2. Germline loops: CDR1 DFQATT, CDR2 SNEGSKA (reference sequence). V trimming: 3 bases; J trimming: 1 base; junction bases outside the gene matches: 4. This CDR3 has 15 residues. CDR3 DNA sequence: TGCAGTGCTAGCCCCCTAGCGGGGAACACCGGGGAGCTGTTTTTT. Protein product: CSASPLAGNTGELFF.

This chain uses TRBV10-3 with TRBJ2-2; D may be TRBD1 or TRBD2 (5 bases each). Deletions cut 2 bases from V and 4 bases from J, with 8 bases between. The CDR3 is made up of 14 amino acids. Germline CDR1 ENHRY, CDR2 SYGVKD. In nucleotides, the CDR3 is TGTGCCATCAGTGAGGGGGCGGGCACCGGGGAGCTGTTTTTT. Translated: CAISEGAGTGELFF.

This clonotype was counted at least ten times. The chain recombines TRBV5-1 with TRBJ1-5; a weak D match, TRBD1 (5 bases). Per germline, CDR1 SGHRS and CDR2 YFSETQ. The CDR3 covers 15 residues. The V gene lost 4 bases and the J gene lost 6 bases, with 17 bases spanning the gap. Here the CDR3 DNA reads TGCGCCAGCAGCCTGGATTGGGGGGTGGGTCAGCCCCAGCATTTT. Protein product: CASSLDWGVGQPQHF.